The present T cell receptor beta chain was sequenced within a study of T cell responses to AZD1222 COVID-19 vaccine. Findings of the study overall: Nearly half of unique spike-specific TCRs reportedly avoided B.1.351 and B.1.1.7 mutated regions.

The CDR3 consists of 14 residues. Trimming shortened V by 2 bases and J by 5 bases, and 12 bases separated the two germline ends. Germline assignment: CDR1 SEHNR and CDR2 FQNEAQ (reference sequence). With respect to this clone: The target antigen is unknown.

Clones were read by immunoSEQ multiplex PCR, and TCRdb kept only the in-frame ones, dropping some. The sample includes about 140,000 clones, roughly 92% of them seen just once. The receptor comes from an adult in good health. The gene calls are TRBV7-9 and TRBJ2-5; no clear D gene. The sequences come from peripheral blood, collected on day 0 of AZD1222 vaccination. This CDR3 is CASSLLDLPETQYF. As DNA, the CDR3 is TGTGCCAGCAGCTTATTAGACCTCCCCGAGACCCAGTACTTC. Full variable domain (rest looked up from reference TRBV7-9 and TRBJ2-5): DTGVSQNPRHKITKRGQNVTFRCDPISEHNRLYWYRQTLGQGPEFLTYFQNEAQLEKSRLLSDRFSAERPKGSFSTLEIQRTEQGDSAMYLCASSLLDLPETQYFGPGTRLLVL.